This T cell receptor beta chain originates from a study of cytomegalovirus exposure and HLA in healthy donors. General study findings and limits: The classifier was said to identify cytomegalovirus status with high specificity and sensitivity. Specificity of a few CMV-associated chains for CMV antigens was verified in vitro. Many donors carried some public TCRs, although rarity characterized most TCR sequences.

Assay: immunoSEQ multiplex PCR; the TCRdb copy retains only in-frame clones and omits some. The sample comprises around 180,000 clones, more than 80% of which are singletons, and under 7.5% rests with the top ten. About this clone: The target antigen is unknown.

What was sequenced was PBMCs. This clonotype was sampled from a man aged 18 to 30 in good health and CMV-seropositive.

Here the CDR3 reads CASSSGSTTNEKLFF. The CDR3 DNA follows: TGTGCCAGCAGCTCGGGTTCTACAACTAATGAAAAACTGTTTTTT. The chain links TRBV11-2 to TRBJ1-4; D call uncertain. V was cut by 4 bases and J by 0 bases, with 9 bases left in between. This CDR3 is built from 15 residues. Germline V CDR1 and CDR2: SGHAT, FQNNGV.